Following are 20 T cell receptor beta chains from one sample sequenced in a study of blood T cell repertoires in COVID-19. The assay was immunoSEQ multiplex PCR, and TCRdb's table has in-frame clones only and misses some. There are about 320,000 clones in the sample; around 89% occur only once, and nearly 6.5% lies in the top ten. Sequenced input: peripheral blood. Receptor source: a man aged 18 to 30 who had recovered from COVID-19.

The CDR3 DNA sequence: TGTGCCAGTAGCATGCTGGACCGGACAGGGGTCTCCTACGAGCAGTACTTC. It codes for CASSMLDRTGVSYEQYF. V is TRBV19 and J is TRBJ2-7; 9 bases are shared with TRBD1. Germline CDR1 is LNHDA and CDR2 is SQIVND (reference sequence). Unmatched junction bases numbered 12, after V lost 6 bases and J lost 0 bases. CDR3 length equals 17 residues. Drawing the rest from reference TRBV19 and TRBJ2-7, the complete variable domain is DGGITQSPKYLFRKEGQNVTLSCEQNLNHDAMYWYRQDPGQGLRLIYYSQIVNDFQKGDIAEGYSVSREKKESFPLTVTSAQKNPTAFYLCASSMLDRTGVSYEQYFGPGTRLTVT.

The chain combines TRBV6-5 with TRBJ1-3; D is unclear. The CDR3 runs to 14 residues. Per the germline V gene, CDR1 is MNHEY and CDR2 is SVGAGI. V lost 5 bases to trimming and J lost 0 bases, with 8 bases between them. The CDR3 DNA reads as TGTGCCAGCAGTCTTCTTTTCTCTGGAAACACCATATATTTT. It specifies CASSLLFSGNTIYF.

CDR3 in amino acids: CASSFGQGDTGELFF. DNA for the CDR3: TGTGCCAGCAGCTTCGGACAGGGGGACACCGGGGAGCTGTTTTTT. The V gene is TRBV3-1 (or the pseudogene TRBV3-2), the J gene TRBJ2-2, with 10 bases fitting TRBD1. The CDR3 length is 15 residues. Germline values: CDR1 LGHDT, CDR2 YNNKEL (reference sequence). V gave up 5 bases and J gave up 3 bases; unmatched junction bases: 3.

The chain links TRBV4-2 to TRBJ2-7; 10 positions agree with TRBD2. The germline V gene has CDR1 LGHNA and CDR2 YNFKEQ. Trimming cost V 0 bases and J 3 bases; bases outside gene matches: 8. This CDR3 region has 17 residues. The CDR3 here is CASSQDPGTSGNYEQYF. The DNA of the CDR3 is TGTGCCAGCAGCCAAGATCCGGGCACTAGCGGGAACTACGAGCAGTACTTC.

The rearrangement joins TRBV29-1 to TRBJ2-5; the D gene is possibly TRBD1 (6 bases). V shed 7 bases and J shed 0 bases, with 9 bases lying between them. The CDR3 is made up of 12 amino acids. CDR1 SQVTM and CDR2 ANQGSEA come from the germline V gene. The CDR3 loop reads CSARDNQETQYF. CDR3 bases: TGCAGCGCCCGGGACAACCAAGAGACCCAGTACTTC.

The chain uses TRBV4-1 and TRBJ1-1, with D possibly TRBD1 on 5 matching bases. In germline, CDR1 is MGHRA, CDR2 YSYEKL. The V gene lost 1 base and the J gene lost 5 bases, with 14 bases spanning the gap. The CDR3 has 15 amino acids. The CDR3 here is CASSQASGGGTEAFF. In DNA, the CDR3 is TGCGCCAGCAGCCAAGCCAGCGGGGGGGGGACTGAAGCTTTCTTT.

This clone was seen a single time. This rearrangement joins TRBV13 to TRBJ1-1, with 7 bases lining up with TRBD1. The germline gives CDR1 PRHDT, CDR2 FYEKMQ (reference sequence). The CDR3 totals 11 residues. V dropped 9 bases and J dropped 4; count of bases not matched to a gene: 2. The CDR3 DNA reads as TGTGCCAGTAAGGGGGCCACTGAAGCTTTCTTT. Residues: CASKGATEAFF.

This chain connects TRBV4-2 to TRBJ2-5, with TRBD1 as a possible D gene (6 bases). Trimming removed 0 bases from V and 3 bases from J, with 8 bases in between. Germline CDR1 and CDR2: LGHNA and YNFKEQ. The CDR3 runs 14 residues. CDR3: CASSQDSGEETQYF. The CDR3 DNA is TGTGCCAGCAGCCAAGATTCAGGGGAAGAGACCCAGTACTTC.

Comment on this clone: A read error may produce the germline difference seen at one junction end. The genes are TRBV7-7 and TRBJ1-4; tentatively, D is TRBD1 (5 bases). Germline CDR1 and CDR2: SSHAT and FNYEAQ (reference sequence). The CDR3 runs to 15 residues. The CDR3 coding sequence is TGTGCTAGCAGCTTGACGGACGGGGGGAATGAAAAACTGTTTTTT. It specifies CASSLTDGGNEKLFF.

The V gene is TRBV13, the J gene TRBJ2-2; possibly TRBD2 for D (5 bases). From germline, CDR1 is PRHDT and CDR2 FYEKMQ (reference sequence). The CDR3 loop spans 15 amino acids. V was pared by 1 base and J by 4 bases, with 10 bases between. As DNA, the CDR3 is TGTGCCAGCAGCTTAGAAGCGGACCCCACCGGGGAGCTGTTTTTT. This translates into CASSLEADPTGELFF. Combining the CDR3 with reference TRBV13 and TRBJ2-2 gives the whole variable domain AAGVIQSPRHLIKEKRETATLKCYPIPRHDTVYWYQQGPGQDPQFLISFYEKMQSDKGSIPDRFSAQQFSDYHSELNMSSLELGDSALYFCASSLEADPTGELFFGEGSRLTVL.

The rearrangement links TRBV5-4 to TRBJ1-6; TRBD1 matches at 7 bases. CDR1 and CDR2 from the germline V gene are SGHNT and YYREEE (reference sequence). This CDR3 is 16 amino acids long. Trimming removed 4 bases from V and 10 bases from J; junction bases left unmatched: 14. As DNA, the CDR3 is TGTGCCAGCAGCAACCTAAGACAGGGATGGGAATCACCCCTCCACTTT. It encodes CASSNLRQGWESPLHF.

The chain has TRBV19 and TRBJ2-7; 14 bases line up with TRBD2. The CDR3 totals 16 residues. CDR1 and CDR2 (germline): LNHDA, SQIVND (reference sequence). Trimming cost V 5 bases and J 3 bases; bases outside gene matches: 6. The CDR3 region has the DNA TGTGCCAGTAGTCCCCTGGGACTAGCGGGAGACTACGAGCAGTACTTC. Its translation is CASSPLGLAGDYEQYF.

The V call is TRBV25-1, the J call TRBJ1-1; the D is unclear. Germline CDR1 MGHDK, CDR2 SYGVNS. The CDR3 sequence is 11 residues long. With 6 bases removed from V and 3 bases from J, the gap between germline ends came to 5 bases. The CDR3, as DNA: TGTGCCAGCAGCCTCTACACTGAAGCTTTCTTT. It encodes CASSLYTEAFF.

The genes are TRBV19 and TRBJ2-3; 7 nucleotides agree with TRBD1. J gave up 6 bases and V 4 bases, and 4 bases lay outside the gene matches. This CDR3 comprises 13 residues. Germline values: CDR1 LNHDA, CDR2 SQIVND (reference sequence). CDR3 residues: CASSTNRGDTQYF. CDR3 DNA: TGTGCCAGTAGTACAAACAGGGGCGATACGCAGTATTTT.

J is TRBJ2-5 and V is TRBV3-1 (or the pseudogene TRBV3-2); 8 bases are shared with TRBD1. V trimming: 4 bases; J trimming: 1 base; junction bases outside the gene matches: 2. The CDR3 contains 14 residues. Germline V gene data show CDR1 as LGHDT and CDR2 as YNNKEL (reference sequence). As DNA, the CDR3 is TGTGCCAGCAGCCGTACAGGGGGCCAAGAGACCCAGTACTTC. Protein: CASSRTGGQETQYF.

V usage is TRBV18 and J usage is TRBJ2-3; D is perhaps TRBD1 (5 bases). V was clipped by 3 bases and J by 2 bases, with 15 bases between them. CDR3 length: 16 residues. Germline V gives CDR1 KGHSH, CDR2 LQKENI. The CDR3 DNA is TGTGCCAGCTCACCGAGGCTCAGGGTGGCCACAGATACGCAGTATTTT. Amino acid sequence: CASSPRLRVATDTQYF.

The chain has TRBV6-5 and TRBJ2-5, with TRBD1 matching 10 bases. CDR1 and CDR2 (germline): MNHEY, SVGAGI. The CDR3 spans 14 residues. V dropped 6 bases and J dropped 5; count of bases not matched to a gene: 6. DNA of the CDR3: TGTGCCAGCAGGTCGACAGGGGGCGGGGAGACCCAGTACTTC. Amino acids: CASRSTGGGETQYF.

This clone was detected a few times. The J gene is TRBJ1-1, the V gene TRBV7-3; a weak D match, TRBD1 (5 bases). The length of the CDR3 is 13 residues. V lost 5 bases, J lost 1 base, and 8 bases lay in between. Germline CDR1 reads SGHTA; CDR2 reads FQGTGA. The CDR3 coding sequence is TGTGCCAGCAGCCCCCAGGGGAACACTGAAGCTTTCTTT. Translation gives CASSPQGNTEAFF.

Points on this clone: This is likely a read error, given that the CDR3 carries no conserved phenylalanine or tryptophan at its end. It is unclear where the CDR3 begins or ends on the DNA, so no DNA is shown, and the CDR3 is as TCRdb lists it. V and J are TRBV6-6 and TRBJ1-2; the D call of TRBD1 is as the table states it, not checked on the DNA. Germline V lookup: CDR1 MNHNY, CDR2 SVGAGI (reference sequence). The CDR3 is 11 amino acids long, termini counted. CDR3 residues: CASSYGGDRET.

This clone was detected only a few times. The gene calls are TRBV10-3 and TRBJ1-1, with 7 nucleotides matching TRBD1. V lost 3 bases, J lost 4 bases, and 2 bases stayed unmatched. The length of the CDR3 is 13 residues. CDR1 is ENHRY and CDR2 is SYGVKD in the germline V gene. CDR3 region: CAISDDRATEAFF. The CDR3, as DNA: TGTGCCATCAGTGATGACAGGGCCACTGAAGCTTTCTTT.